The 23 T cell receptor beta chains below all came from one sample that was sequenced in a study of T-cell reconstitution after alpha-beta-depleted transplantation in children (dated by TCRdb to 2016 to 2018). Sample treatment or condition, as interpreted from the label and publication: allogeneic hematopoietic cell transplantation with graft depleted of TCRalphabeta T cells and CD19 B cells. The library was generated by PCR. The sample was run on an Illumina HiSeq 2500. TCR library preparation used molecular barcoding, with unique molecular identifiers applied to normalize quantification of the TCRbeta repertoire. Starting from the raw public reads, TCRdb applied fastp trimming at Q25, assembled clones with MiXCR and retained in-frame beta chains. Identical CDR3 proteins give one entry, which carries the most common genes and DNA. The sample yields around 270,000 distinct CDR3 sequences; 7.5% to 9% were counted once. The top ten clonotypes cover about 9.1% of the sample.

Their specific antigens are unknown. Summary of the overall study and its limitations: Over the following months the frequencies of hyperexpanded clones went down, and after one year T-cell counts and TCRbeta diversity were mostly credited to newly produced T cells.

Specimen: peripheral blood, collected 360 days after TCRalphabeta/CD19-depleted stem cell transplant. These receptors all come from a female patient under 10 years old who had a stem cell transplant for Fanconi anemia, so the T cells may come from the graft donor.

This clonotype was seen ten or more times. The V and J genes are TRBV2 and TRBJ2-1, with unresolved D. V was cut by 1 base and J by 5 bases, with 9 bases left in between. This CDR3 contains 14 residues. CDR1 is SNHLY and CDR2 is FYNNEI in the germline V gene. CDR3 sequence (DNA): TGTGCCAGCAGTGAAGTTGGGTGGAACAATGAGCAGTTCTTC. It encodes CASSEVGWNNEQFF.

This clonotype was picked up many times. This rearrangement joins TRBV2 to TRBJ1-1, with a weak D call TRBD1 (6 bases). Trimming left V 6 bases short and J 7 bases short, with 18 bases between. The CDR3 has 14 amino acids. CDR1 is SNHLY, CDR2 FYNNEI, per germline. The CDR3 spells CASRFTDSVVEAFF. In DNA, the CDR3 is TGTGCCAGCAGATTTACGGACAGTGTTGTTGAAGCTTTCTTT.

This clonotype appeared many times. J is TRBJ1-1 and V is TRBV29-1; the D gene is possibly TRBD1 (6 bases). Germline CDR1 and CDR2: SQVTM and ANQGSEA. The CDR3 runs to 13 residues. Trimming removed 5 bases at V and 5 bases at J, with 15 bases between. CDR3 amino acids: CSVSQGGGTEAFF. The CDR3 nucleotides are TGCAGCGTTTCACAGGGCGGAGGGACTGAAGCTTTCTTT.

The chain has TRBV27 and TRBJ1-3; unclear D gene. Between the trimmed V and J ends, which lost 3 bases and 1 base, there was a span of 10 bases. Germline V gene data show CDR1 as MNHEY and CDR2 as SMNVEV (reference sequence). This CDR3 spans 15 amino acids. CDR3 nucleotide sequence: TGTGCCAGCAGTTTTACGGGGAATTCTGGAAACACCATATATTTT. Its protein product is CASSFTGNSGNTIYF.

This chain links TRBV15 with TRBJ2-7; D is perhaps TRBD1 or TRBD2 (6 bases each). Germline V lookup: CDR1 LNHNV, CDR2 YYDKDF (reference sequence). The CDR3 has 17 residues. Trimming took 0 bases from V and 2 from J, leaving 17 bases between them. This CDR3 reads CATSRDLSGASAYEQYF. In nucleotides, the CDR3 is TGTGCCACCAGCAGAGATCTTTCGGGGGCCTCAGCCTACGAGCAGTACTTC. The full variable domain, in which reference TRBV15 and TRBJ2-7 provide the parts outside the CDR3, is DAMVIQNPRYQVTQFGKPVTLSCSQTLNHNVMYWYQQKSSQAPKLLFHYYDKDFNNEADTPDNFQSRRPNTSFCFLDIRSPGLGDTAMYLCATSRDLSGASAYEQYFGPGTRLTVT.

The J gene is TRBJ2-7, the V gene TRBV28, with 7 positions matching TRBD1. Germline trimming cut 5 bases from V and 3 bases from J; bases unmatched to any gene: 10. This CDR3 region has 15 residues. Germline CDR1 is MDHEN and CDR2 is SYDVKM. The CDR3 loop is CASSPPGTVYYEQYV. CDR3 nucleotide sequence: TGTGCCAGCAGTCCACCCGGGACAGTCTACTACGAGCAGTACGTC.

This clonotype appeared many times. The gene calls are TRBV15 and TRBJ1-1, with 7 bases that match TRBD1. Germline CDR1 LNHNV, CDR2 YYDKDF (reference sequence). There are 14 residues in the CDR3. With V trimmed by 0 bases and J by 7 bases, 5 bases remained unmatched. CDR3 sequence: CATSRDPGQDEAFF. CDR3 nucleotides: TGTGCCACCAGCAGAGATCCCGGACAGGATGAAGCTTTCTTT. The whole variable domain, remainder taken from reference TRBV15 and TRBJ1-1, is DAMVIQNPRYQVTQFGKPVTLSCSQTLNHNVMYWYQQKSSQAPKLLFHYYDKDFNNEADTPDNFQSRRPNTSFCFLDIRSPGLGDTAMYLCATSRDPGQDEAFFGQGTRLTVV.

The chain combines TRBV2 with TRBJ2-5; 13 bases are a match to TRBD2. Unmatched junction bases numbered 2, after V lost 8 bases and J lost 2 bases. The CDR3 runs to 14 residues. CDR1 SNHLY and CDR2 FYNNEI come from the germline V gene. This chain's CDR3 is CASSGLAGQETQYF. The CDR3 coding sequence is TGTGCCAGCTCGGGACTAGCGGGACAAGAGACCCAGTACTTC.

The CDR3 sequence: CAWSSGVYEQYF. In DNA, the CDR3 is TGTGCCTGGAGTAGCGGGGTCTACGAGCAGTACTTC. This chain joins TRBV30 and TRBJ2-7; 7 bases line up with TRBD2. CDR1 and CDR2 from the germline V gene are GTSNPN and SVGIG (reference sequence). V dropped 2 bases and J dropped 3; count of bases not matched to a gene: 1. The CDR3 runs 12 residues.

This clonotype was picked up many times. V usage is TRBV5-1 and J usage is TRBJ2-7; D gene ambiguous. The length of the CDR3 is 13 residues. V was clipped by 5 bases and J by 0 bases, with 9 bases between them. Germline V CDR1 and CDR2: SGHRS, YFSETQ. The chain's CDR3 is CASRTRSSYEQYF. CDR3 bases: TGCGCCAGCAGAACAAGGAGCTCCTACGAGCAGTACTTC.

Many counts were recorded for this clonotype. The chain has TRBV20-1 and TRBJ2-1, with 10 bases that match TRBD2. CDR1 is DFQATT, CDR2 SNEGSKA, per germline (reference sequence). The CDR3 is made up of 19 amino acids. The ends lost 4 bases at V and 4 bases at J; junction bases unmatched: 19. CDR3 loop: CSATPGGFGLAEPYNEQFF. In DNA, the CDR3 is TGCAGTGCTACCCCCGGGGGATTTGGACTAGCGGAGCCTTACAATGAGCAGTTCTTC.

This clonotype was counted at least ten times. The rearrangement links TRBV12-3 or TRBV12-4 to TRBJ1-5, with D unclear. V dropped 2 bases and J dropped 4 bases, with 6 bases sitting between them. The CDR3 consists of 13 residues. CDR3 nucleotides: TGTGCCAGCAGTTTAAATTTTAATCAGCCCCAGCATTTT. Its translation is CASSLNFNQPQHF.

This clonotype was recorded many times. J is TRBJ2-3 and V is TRBV7-9; no definite D call. Germline V gene data show CDR1 as SEHNR and CDR2 as FQNEAQ (reference sequence). This CDR3 is built from 12 residues. Trimming left V 6 bases short and J 4 bases short, with 8 bases between. DNA for the CDR3: TGTGCCAGCAGGTCTCAGGCAGATACGCAGTATTTT. Protein product: CASRSQADTQYF.

This chain links TRBV12-3 or TRBV12-4 with TRBJ1-5; weak D call: TRBD1 (6 bases). V was shortened by 5 bases and J by 7 bases, with 12 bases between the two germline ends. The CDR3 consists of 13 residues. The CDR3 DNA follows: TGTGCCAGCAGTACAAGAGGGGGACAGCCCCAGCATTTT. As protein: CASSTRGGQPQHF.

There are many counts of this clonotype. The rearrangement links TRBV9 to TRBJ1-1, with D hard to call. CDR1 is SGDLS and CDR2 is YYNGEE in the germline V gene. The CDR3 spans 13 residues. V was trimmed by 2 bases and J by 0 bases, leaving 5 bases between them. Here the CDR3 DNA reads TGTGCCAGCAGCGTTTGGGTGAACACTGAAGCTTTCTTT. This codes for CASSVWVNTEAFF.

This clonotype showed up many times. This chain connects TRBV5-1 to TRBJ2-5, with D possibly TRBD1 on 6 matching bases. Germline V gene sequence: CDR1 SGHRS, CDR2 YFSETQ. This CDR3 contains 13 residues. V was cut by 7 bases and J by 2 bases, with 12 bases left in between. The chain's CDR3 is CASATGIQETQYF. CDR3 coding DNA: TGCGCCAGCGCTACAGGGATACAAGAGACCCAGTACTTC.

This clonotype was detected ten times or more. CDR3 in DNA: TGTGCCAGCAGTTTAGCGCTCGGGGGAGGGACCTACGAGCAGTACTTC. Residues: CASSLALGGGTYEQYF. The chain is built from TRBV12-3 or TRBV12-4 and TRBJ2-7, with 7 bases that match TRBD2. The CDR3 totals 16 residues. The V gene end was trimmed by 0 bases and the J gene end by 2 bases; junction bases not matched to a gene: 7.

V gene TRBV11-2 combines with J gene TRBJ2-1, with TRBD2 matching 9 bases. Germline CDR1 is SGHAT and CDR2 is FQNNGV. Trimming removed 3 bases from V and 5 bases from J; junction bases left unmatched: 8. CDR3 length: 16 residues. CDR3 DNA: TGTGCCAGCAGCTTCCCTCTGGCGGGGGGGGACAATGAGCAGTTCTTC. This translates into CASSFPLAGGDNEQFF.

This clonotype was detected ten times or more. The V gene is TRBV12-3 or TRBV12-4, the J gene TRBJ1-2; maybe TRBD1 (5 bases). V lost 6 bases, J lost 10 bases, and 21 bases lay in between. This CDR3 is built from 14 residues. CDR3 loop: CASSLPGTERDYTF. The CDR3 bases are TGTGCCAGCAGCCTCCCCGGGACGGAAAGGGACTACACCTTC.

This clonotype was seen at least ten times. The chain recombines TRBV11-2 with TRBJ1-5; 10 bases are a match to TRBD1. Germline loops: CDR1 SGHAT, CDR2 FQNNGV. V shed 4 bases and J 5 bases; nucleotides not matched to a gene: 2. The CDR3 consists of 14 residues. The CDR3 protein is CASSYGTGDQPQHF. The CDR3 DNA reads TGTGCCAGCAGCTACGGGACAGGGGATCAGCCCCAGCATTTT.

This clonotype was seen repeatedly, ten times or more. The chain links TRBV4-1 to TRBJ2-7; weak D call: TRBD1 (5 bases). Germline V gene lookup returns CDR1 MGHRA and CDR2 YSYEKL. The CDR3 length is 13 residues. V lost 0 bases to trimming and J lost 4 bases, with 7 bases between them. The CDR3 DNA is TGCGCCAGCAGCCAAGATAGACAGTACGAGCAGTACTTC. Encoded protein: CASSQDRQYEQYF.

CDR3 in DNA: TGCGCCAGCAGCTTGGGGGCTAGCGGGGGTGGAGATACGCAGTATTTT. Its translation: CASSLGASGGGDTQYF. V usage is TRBV5-1 and J usage is TRBJ2-3; 10 nucleotides match TRBD2. The CDR3 has 16 residues. In germline, CDR1 is SGHRS, CDR2 YFSETQ. After removal of 0 bases from V and 5 bases from J, the junction contained 6 bases not matched to a gene.

This clonotype was recorded many times. The chain recombines TRBV7-2 with TRBJ2-7, with D possibly TRBD1 on 5 matching bases. Germline CDR1 reads SGHTA; CDR2 reads FQGNSA. CDR3 length: 13 residues. With 4 bases removed from V and 3 bases from J, the gap between germline ends came to 10 bases. CDR3 in amino acids: CASSSRADYEQYF. CDR3 nucleotide sequence: TGTGCCAGCAGCTCCAGGGCTGACTACGAGCAGTACTTC.